The entry below gives a single T cell receptor (beta chain) sequence along with its context. These data belong to a study of blood T cell repertoires in COVID-19. The authors' processing: The authors estimated nucleated cell counts from reference gene primer amplification. Method: immunoSEQ multiplex PCR; TCRdb's copy keeps in-frame clones and lacks some. V and J calls and clone size come straight from that table; D and trimming were deduced from the DNA. The repertoire holds around 9,200 clones, about nine tenths seen once, with 7.5% to 9.5% in the top ten. Sequencing was done on a sample of peripheral blood. This TCR derives from a man in his 60s with acute or convalescent COVID-19.

CDR3 region: CASSSSRVKGSPLHF. CDR3 nucleotide sequence: TGTGCCAGCAGCTCTAGTCGGGTTAAAGGTTCACCCCTCCACTTT. This rearrangement joins TRBV7-2 to TRBJ1-6; unclear D gene. This CDR3 is 15 amino acids long. Germline CDR1 and CDR2: SGHTA and FQGNSA. V was shortened by 4 bases and J by 9 bases, with 16 bases between the two germline ends. Based on the CDR3 plus reference TRBV7-2 and TRBJ1-6, the full variable domain is GAGVSQSPSNKVTEKGKDVELRCDPISGHTALYWYRQSLGQGLEFLIYFQGNSAPDKSGLPSDRFSAERTGGSVSTLTIQRTQQEDSAVYLCASSSSRVKGSPLHFGNGTRLTVT.